One sample yielded the 8 T cell receptor beta chains listed below, sequenced in a study of blood T cell repertoires in COVID-19. The method was immunoSEQ multiplex PCR; TCRdb's version includes in-frame clones alone and lacks a portion of them. The sample has over 100,000 clones, roughly 89% seen once. The sequenced sample consisted of peripheral blood. The origin of the receptors is a woman between 50 and 59 years old with COVID-19, enrolled during active disease.

This chain uses TRBV6-1 with TRBJ1-4; D gene ambiguous. Trimming removed 2 bases at V and 8 bases at J, with 12 bases between. The CDR3 has 14 amino acids. CDR1 is MNHNS, CDR2 SASEGT, per germline. The DNA for the CDR3 is TGTGCCAGCAGTGAAAGGTCTGCCGGGGAAAAACTGTTTTTT. Translation: CASSERSAGEKLFF.

The chain employs TRBV3-1 (or the pseudogene TRBV3-2) and TRBJ1-4; TRBD1 is a possible D gene (6 bases). Germline values: CDR1 LGHDT, CDR2 YNNKEL (reference sequence). V was pared by 0 bases and J by 5 bases, with 16 bases between. The CDR3 is made up of 17 amino acids. CDR3 region: CASSQEKVEGTNEKLFF. The DNA of the CDR3 is TGTGCCAGCAGCCAAGAAAAAGTAGAGGGGACAAATGAAAAACTGTTTTTT.

V gene TRBV19 combines with J gene TRBJ1-2; D may be TRBD1 (6 bases). The CDR3 extends over 13 amino acids. Germline CDR1 and CDR2: LNHDA and SQIVND (reference sequence). Trimming stripped 5 bases from V and 14 bases from J, with 21 bases between. The CDR3, as DNA: TGTGCCAGTAGTCCGGGGACATTACCCAGACATACCTTC. Its protein is CASSPGTLPRHTF.

The chain couples TRBV27 to TRBJ1-4; TRBD1 agrees at 8 bases. The CDR3 contains 17 residues. The V segment lost 6 bases and the J segment 7 bases; nucleotides outside the gene matches: 16. Germline values: CDR1 MNHEY, CDR2 SMNVEV (reference sequence). This CDR3 is CASSPLATGAKGEKLFF. DNA for the CDR3: TGTGCCAGCAGCCCTCTCGCGACAGGGGCCAAAGGTGAAAAACTGTTTTTT.

The chain uses TRBV5-5 and TRBJ2-3; TRBD1 matches 8 bases. The germline CDR1 and CDR2 sequences are SGHKS and YYEKEE (reference sequence). J gave up 2 bases and V 4 bases, and 9 bases lay outside the gene matches. This CDR3 region has 16 residues. The CDR3 loop is CASSPPRQGNTDTQYF. The CDR3 bases are TGTGCCAGCAGCCCTCCCCGACAGGGGAACACAGATACGCAGTATTTT.

The chain is built from TRBV28 and TRBJ2-7; perhaps TRBD1 as D (5 bases). This CDR3 has 14 amino acids. V lost 4 bases and J lost 3, with 13 bases in between. Germline V lookup: CDR1 MDHEN, CDR2 SYDVKM. The CDR3 reads CASSSLGAGYEQYV. In DNA form, the CDR3 reads TGTGCCAGCAGTTCGTTAGGGGCTGGCTACGAGCAGTACGTC.

The V call is TRBV7-6, the J call TRBJ1-1; D is unclear. CDR3 length: 15 residues. Germline loops: CDR1 SGHVS, CDR2 FNYEAQ. Between the trimmed V and J ends, which lost 2 bases and 0 bases, there was a span of 10 bases. CDR3 sequence (DNA): TGTGCCAGCAGCTTAATGACGGGGATGAACACTGAAGCTTTCTTT. It encodes CASSLMTGMNTEAFF.

The V call is TRBV30, the J call TRBJ1-1; TRBD1 might be the D (5 bases). This CDR3 comprises 10 residues. The V and J ends lost 8 bases and 7 bases respectively, with 11 bases between them. In germline, CDR1 is GTSNPN, CDR2 SVGIG (reference sequence). Here the CDR3 reads CAIRQLEAFF. DNA of the CDR3: TGTGCCATCCGACAGCTTGAAGCTTTCTTT.